This record looks at one T cell receptor (beta chain) sequence and its context. This receptor's antigen is unknown. Per-nucleotide qualities are absent, and no much larger clonotype sits a single base away. These data come from a study of identical twins (dated by TCRdb to about 2016). Looking at the study overall: To test whether fetal clonotypes persist, this study deep-sequenced TCR alpha and beta repertoires from monozygotic twins, from unrelated adults of various ages, and from cord blood. Replicate twin experiments were performed at different times using different library preparation protocols to rule out contamination.

The paper's findings and limits, for the study overall: Abundant cord blood beta clonotypes carried fewer insertions; young adult naive repertoires showed a weaker similar trend, while memory repertoires showed none. Excess twin sharing in beta out-of-frame sequences was weaker because fewer shared sequences lowered the signal-to-noise ratio. In monozygotic twins, recombination models systematically underestimated out-of-frame TCR alpha sharing, but the models matched the sharing seen between unrelated individuals. Zero-insertion analyses could be partly confounded by invariant T cells such as MAIT and iNKT, though diverse VJ usage argued against such confounding for most clonotypes. Because the same donors could not be followed over many years, conclusions were based on cross-sectional statistical analysis. Compared with coincidental sharing between unrelated individuals, out-of-frame TCR alpha sequences shared between twins had an excess of sequences with low generation probability.

CDR1 is given as LGHDT and CDR2 as YNNKEL, both from the germline V gene (reference sequence). Inclusive of the bounding cysteine and phenylalanine, the CDR3 is 15 residues long. Only the CDR3 portion is preserved as DNA: 45 bases, with reading frame beginning at the first base. V is pruned by 1 base and J by 4 bases, leaving 5 bases of the junction without a gene match. The receptor library was made with 5' RACE. The instrument given in TCRdb is Illumina HiSeq 2000. Template switching introduced a universal primer binding site; the final cDNA contained a unique molecular identifier, enabling accurate counting of TCR cDNA molecules. Specific primers in the conserved constant-segment region were used to synthesize first-strand cDNA for the TCR alpha and beta chains. To control for contamination, every cDNA library carried two barcodes: a SMART-Mk sample barcode plus Illumina barcodes. TruSeq adapter sequences along with Illumina sample barcodes were introduced in two successive PCR steps. The TCR alpha and beta cDNA libraries were sequenced on the Illumina HiSeq platform using custom primers. In the source study's methods: Raw reads were processed with MiGEC to extract unique molecular identifiers, and MiXCR was used to determine CDR3 positions. Recombination models were inferred per individual with the repgenHMM and IGoR tools using an EM algorithm. Shared clonotype analysis was performed with the tcR package in R, normalizing sharing by the product of cloneset sizes. Out-of-frame nonproductive sequences were analyzed to study raw recombination free of thymic and clonal selection effects. The public reads were run again by TCRdb, first through fastp at Q25 and then through MiXCR, and only productive beta chains were kept. Here each entry gathers all rows of one CDR3 protein and keeps the most common genes and DNA. For this entry, the V and J calls and clone size follow TCRdb and not the study's own pipeline. This sample lists under 250,000 distinct CDR3 sequences; 9.5% to 15% were detected once. Together, the top ten hold under 4.5% of the sample.

Every donor in the study was a healthy Caucasian. Three pairs of female monozygotic twins, all aged roughly 18 to 29 years, were included in the twin cohort. Using Miltenyi CD45RO+ enrichment and human naive T-cell isolation kits, memory (CD45RO+) and naive T cells were isolated from PBMC. In addition, the sample was reused for a study of yellow fever vaccine responses in identical twins. According to the second study: The authors reported that the T cell response to vaccination in identical twins appeared partly convergent and partly personalized. In identical twins, the study followed T cell clones that responded to the vaccine with precision.

Input material: memory (CD45RO+) T cells sorted from blood. The cell subset or site label, as the study defines it: CD45RO+ enriched T cells. The chain links TRBV3-1 with TRBJ2-7; the junction holds 9 bases that match TRBD1. The sequence was obtained from a woman aged 18-35 years in good health. The CDR3 region: CASSQGGTGTYEQYF. DNA sequence: TGTGCCAGCAGCCAAGGGGGGACAGGGACTTACGAGCAGTACTTC.